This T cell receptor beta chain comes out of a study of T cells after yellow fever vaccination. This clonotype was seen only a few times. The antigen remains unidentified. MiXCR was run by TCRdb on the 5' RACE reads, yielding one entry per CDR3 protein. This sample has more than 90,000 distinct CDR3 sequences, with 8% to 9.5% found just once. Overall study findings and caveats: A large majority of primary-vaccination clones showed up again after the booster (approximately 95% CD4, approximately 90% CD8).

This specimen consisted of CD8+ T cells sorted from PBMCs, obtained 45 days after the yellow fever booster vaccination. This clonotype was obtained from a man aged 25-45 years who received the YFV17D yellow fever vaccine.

CDR3 coding DNA: TGTGCCAGCAGGAAAACCGGGGCTAGTATTTACAATGAGCAGTTCTTC. Translated, it gives CASRKTGASIYNEQFF. The V gene is TRBV12-3 or TRBV12-4, the J gene TRBJ2-1; D tentatively fits TRBD1 or TRBD2 (5 bases each). The germline V and J ends were trimmed by 6 bases and 4 bases, with 19 bases remaining between them. The CDR3 extends over 16 amino acids.